Listed here are 17 T cell receptor beta chains from one sample, sequenced in a study of shared clonotypes between healthy human individuals (dated by TCRdb to 2020 to 2021). Receptor amplification or capture employed the immunoSEQ multiplex PCR assay. This is the immuneACCESS table as TCRdb keeps it, with only in-frame sequences that have V and J called. A part of the clones is gone; compared with another copy, unresolved V genes explain less than half, and the rest is unexplained. A total of some 700,000 clones appear in this sample, about 90% of them only once. Approximately 35% of the sample belongs to the ten largest clones. Sequencing was done on a sample of memory CD8+ T cells from PBMCs. The cell subset or site label, as the study defines it: CD45RO+ cells pooled with CCR7-negative TemRA cells. Receptor source: a man aged 18 to 29 in good health. Some clones in this sample may be carry-over from other donors' samples.

The genes are TRBV28 and TRBJ2-7; 9 bases are a match to TRBD1. V dropped 5 bases and J dropped 4; count of bases not matched to a gene: 6. The V gene's germline CDR1 is MDHEN and CDR2 SYDVKM. The CDR3 consists of 14 residues. This chain's CDR3 is CASSRTGEWYEQYF. DNA of the CDR3: TGTGCCAGCAGTCGGACAGGGGAGTGGTACGAGCAGTACTTC.

V and J are TRBV28 and TRBJ2-7; D unresolved. Between the trimmed V and J ends, which lost 1 base and 5 bases, there was a span of 9 bases. The germline V gene encodes CDR1 MDHEN and CDR2 SYDVKM. CDR3 length: 13 amino acids. The CDR3 is CASSLLIRDEQYF. CDR3 sequence (DNA): TGTGCCAGCAGTTTATTAATTAGGGACGAGCAGTACTTC.

This clone was seen once. The chain employs TRBV11-2 and TRBJ2-7; D is perhaps TRBD1 (6 bases). Trimming removed 1 base at V and 3 bases at J, with 13 bases between. The CDR3 length is 15 residues. The germline V gene has CDR1 SGHAT and CDR2 FQNNGV. CDR3 sequence reads: CASSLGLDSFYEQYF. The CDR3 region has the DNA TGTGCCAGCAGCTTAGGACTGGACAGTTTCTACGAGCAGTACTTC.

This clone was counted once. V gene TRBV27 combines with J gene TRBJ2-5; maybe TRBD2 (5 bases). Trimming pared 3 bases from V and 1 base from J, leaving 9 bases between. Germline assignment: CDR1 MNHEY and CDR2 SMNVEV (reference sequence). The CDR3 totals 14 residues. The CDR3 coding sequence is TGTGCCAGCAGTTTGAGAGGGCCCCAAGAGACCCAGTACTTC. It specifies CASSLRGPQETQYF.

This clone was seen only a few times. The chain has TRBV6-1 and TRBJ1-3; a weak D match, TRBD1 (5 bases). This CDR3 comprises 12 residues. Per germline, CDR1 MNHNS and CDR2 SASEGT. Trimming took off 4 bases at V and 12 bases at J, with 13 bases between the two ends. The CDR3 region is CASSGLQAVIYF. CDR3 DNA: TGTGCCAGCAGTGGCTTACAGGCGGTCATATATTTT.

V gene TRBV27 combines with J gene TRBJ1-2; a possible D gene is TRBD1 (6 bases). From germline, CDR1 is MNHEY and CDR2 SMNVEV (reference sequence). The CDR3 sequence is 17 residues long. V dropped 2 bases and J dropped 5 bases, with 21 bases sitting between them. The CDR3 here is CASSLRGRWGLLYGYTF. The CDR3, as DNA: TGTGCCAGCAGTTTACGCGGGCGATGGGGGCTGTTATATGGCTACACCTTC.

The V call is TRBV7-2, the J call TRBJ2-5; 7 bases map to TRBD2. Trimming removed 5 bases from V and 4 bases from J; junction bases left unmatched: 13. The CDR3 is 16 residues long. The germline V gene encodes CDR1 SGHTA and CDR2 FQGNSA. CDR3: CASSNNEGLIAETQYF. Written as DNA, the CDR3 is TGTGCCAGCAGCAATAACGAGGGACTAATTGCAGAGACCCAGTACTTC.

CDR3 nucleotides: TGTGCCAGCAGCTTTCTCAGGGCCGGCAATCAGCCCCAGCATTTT. Protein product: CASSFLRAGNQPQHF. The chain links TRBV7-8 to TRBJ1-5, with a weak D call TRBD1 (5 bases). Germline values: CDR1 SGHVS, CDR2 FQNEAQ. The ends were cut back, 3 bases at V and 2 bases at J, with 11 bases in the middle. This CDR3 is built from 15 residues.

The J gene is TRBJ2-1, the V gene TRBV28; D ambiguous. V was trimmed by 7 bases and J by 3 bases, leaving 16 bases between them. Germline V gives CDR1 MDHEN, CDR2 SYDVKM. This CDR3 comprises 15 residues. In DNA form, the CDR3 reads TGTGCCAGCACCACCCATCTTACTTACTACAATGAGCAGTTCTTC. Protein product: CASTTHLTYYNEQFF.

The chain has TRBV5-6 and TRBJ2-7; no definite D call. The V and J ends lost 4 bases and 4 bases respectively, with 15 bases between them. The germline V gene encodes CDR1 SGHDT and CDR2 YYEEEE. There are 14 residues in the CDR3. The CDR3, as DNA: TGTGCCAGCAGCCCGGTTTTGGCGCTGTACGAGCAGTACTTC. It specifies CASSPVLALYEQYF.

This chain connects TRBV7-3 to TRBJ2-2; D possibly uses TRBD1 or TRBD2 (5 bases each). The length of the CDR3 is 15 residues. V shed 5 bases and J shed 4 bases, with 14 bases lying between them. Germline CDR1 reads SGHTA; CDR2 reads FQGTGA. The CDR3 sequence is CASSPYIGGTGELFF. For the CDR3, the DNA is TGTGCCAGCAGCCCCTATATTGGGGGCACCGGGGAGCTGTTTTTT.

The genes are TRBV20-1 and TRBJ2-1; D remains ambiguous. Looked up from germline, CDR1 is DFQATT and CDR2 is SNEGSKA (reference sequence). This CDR3 has 11 amino acids. V was trimmed by 6 bases and J by 11 bases, leaving 14 bases between them. CDR3 nucleotides: TGCAGTGCAAGACGGACCACCCAGCAGTTCTTC. It translates to CSARRTTQQFF.

V gene TRBV27 combines with J gene TRBJ1-5; D remains ambiguous. Germline V gene lookup returns CDR1 MNHEY and CDR2 SMNVEV (reference sequence). V gave up 0 bases and J gave up 6 bases, with 12 bases separating them. This CDR3 has 15 amino acids. CDR3 loop: CASSLSYGQVQPQHF. The CDR3 nucleotides read TGTGCCAGCAGTTTATCCTACGGTCAGGTTCAGCCCCAGCATTTT.

The V call is TRBV28, the J call TRBJ2-1, with 11 bases fitting TRBD2. V shed 3 bases and J 4 bases; nucleotides not matched to a gene: 2. The germline V gene encodes CDR1 MDHEN and CDR2 SYDVKM. The CDR3 covers 15 residues. As DNA, the CDR3 is TGTGCCAGCAGTTTCGGGACTAGCGGATACAATGAGCAGTTCTTC. It specifies CASSFGTSGYNEQFF.

The J gene is TRBJ1-1, the V gene TRBV6-5; D may be TRBD1 (6 bases). This CDR3 has 15 residues. Germline V gene lookup returns CDR1 MNHEY and CDR2 SVGAGI. V lost 4 bases and J lost 5, with 17 bases in between. The CDR3 loop is CASSWGGRGWTEAFF. CDR3 bases: TGTGCCAGCAGTTGGGGGGGCAGGGGTTGGACTGAAGCTTTCTTT.

The gene calls are TRBV15 and TRBJ2-3; tentatively, D is TRBD1 or TRBD2 (6 bases each). In germline, CDR1 is LNHNV, CDR2 YYDKDF (reference sequence). V lost 9 bases to trimming and J lost 3 bases, with 7 bases between them. This CDR3 comprises 11 residues. This CDR3 reads CATGGTDTQYF. The CDR3 DNA follows: TGTGCCACAGGGGGGACAGATACGCAGTATTTT.

J is TRBJ1-3 and V is TRBV6-1; D is ambiguous. The CDR3 is 14 amino acids. Trimming took off 6 bases at V and 0 bases at J, with 9 bases between the two ends. CDR1 is MNHNS and CDR2 is SASEGT in the germline V gene. In DNA, the CDR3 is TGTGCCAGCAGAGGACTACCCTCTGGAAACACCATATATTTT. It is translated as CASRGLPSGNTIYF.